Included here is one T cell receptor beta chain sequence, with context. 13 Jbeta primers and 60 Vbeta primers were used for the PCR. Method: immunoSEQ multiplex PCR; TCRdb's copy keeps in-frame clones and lacks some. The sample comprises about 140,000 clones, 65% to 80% of which are singletons, and about 6.5% rests with the top ten. The sample belongs to a study of cytomegalovirus exposure and HLA in healthy donors. The TCR comes from a man in his forties in good health and CMV-seropositive. Material: PBMCs.

CDR3 bases: TGCGCCAGCAGCTTGGTTCGGCGGGGCTACGAGCAGTACTTC. Its translation is CASSLVRRGYEQYF. The chain has TRBV5-1 and TRBJ2-7; possibly TRBD2 for D (6 bases). With 0 bases removed from V and 3 bases from J, the gap between germline ends came to 10 bases. Germline CDR1 and CDR2: SGHRS and YFSETQ. The CDR3 runs to 14 residues.